This T cell receptor beta chain was sequenced in a study of response to subunit inactivated influenza vaccine. This CDR3 is built from 15 residues. V lost 4 bases and J 3 bases, leaving 16 bases between the germline ends. Germline V gene data show CDR1 as SGDLS and CDR2 as YYNGEE. To note about this clonotype: Its antigen is currently unknown.

MiXCR, run by TCRdb on the RT-PCR reads, gives a single entry per CDR3 protein. Of about 160,000 distinct CDR3 sequences detected, about 11% appear once; the ten largest clones hold roughly 33%. Study-level results: Authors proposed each seasonal influenza vaccination draws in few new T cells.

Sequenced material: CD8+ T cells sorted from PBMCs, taken roughly 24 months after vaccination. The rearrangement joins TRBV9 to TRBJ1-2; D uncertain. The receptor's source is a man aged 45-69 years who received an inactivated influenza vaccine. The CDR3 spells CASSPVGREDYGYTF. CDR3 nucleotide sequence: TGTGCCAGCAGCCCGGTAGGGAGAGAAGACTATGGCTACACCTTC.